These 9 T cell receptor beta chains were sequenced from one sample in a study of response to subunit inactivated influenza vaccine. TCRdb re-derived calls from the RT-PCR reads in MiXCR, one entry per CDR3 protein. The sample holds hundreds of thousands of distinct CDR3 sequences, around 14% seen once. The sample was PBMCs from blood, taken about 13 days after vaccination. Source of these receptors: a man over 45 who received an inactivated influenza vaccine.

The J gene is TRBJ1-1, the V gene TRBV6-2 or TRBV6-3, with TRBD1 as a possible D gene (5 bases). Germline assignment: CDR1 MNHEY and CDR2 SVGEGT. Trimming left V 5 bases short and J 1 base short, with 14 bases between. The CDR3 runs to 15 residues. The CDR3 loop reads CASSPHGGRNTEAFF. Written as DNA, the CDR3 is TGTGCCAGCAGTCCCCATGGGGGACGGAACACTGAAGCTTTCTTT.

The chain recombines TRBV27 with TRBJ1-4; D is unclear. V lost 0 bases and J 6 bases, leaving 11 bases between the germline ends. The CDR3 totals 15 residues. Germline V lookup: CDR1 MNHEY, CDR2 SMNVEV (reference sequence). The CDR3, as DNA: TGTGCCAGCAGTTTATCGGTAGGGCTACATGAAAAACTGTTTTTT. Its protein is CASSLSVGLHEKLFF. Using reference TRBV27 and TRBJ1-4 for the parts outside the CDR3, the full variable domain is EAQVTQNPRYLITVTGKKLTVTCSQNMNHEYMSWYRQDPGLGLRQIYYSMNVEVTDKGDVPEGYKVSRKEKRNFPLILESPSPNQTSLYFCASSLSVGLHEKLFFGSGTQLSVL.

This clonotype was seen a few times. The CDR3 sequence: CASSSNFAAGNTRSYEQYF. The CDR3 DNA reads TGTGCCAGCAGCTCCAATTTCGCCGCCGGGAATACCCGCTCCTACGAGCAGTACTTC. This chain links TRBV5-6 with TRBJ2-7, with D perhaps matching TRBD2 (5 bases). Germline CDR1 and CDR2: SGHDT and YYEEEE. Trimming stripped 3 bases from V and 0 bases from J, with 25 bases between. The CDR3 runs to 19 residues. Based on the CDR3 plus reference TRBV5-6 and TRBJ2-7, the full variable domain is DAGVTQSPTHLIKTRGQQVTLRCSPKSGHDTVSWYQQALGQGPQFIFQYYEEEERQRGNFPDRFSGHQFPNYSSELNVNALLLGDSALYLCASSSNFAAGNTRSYEQYFGPGTRLTVT.

This clonotype has just a few counts. DNA of the CDR3: TGCGCCAGCAGCCAACAAAGGACGGGTTCTAATGAAAAACTGTTTTTT. Residues: CASSQQRTGSNEKLFF. The chain combines TRBV4-1 with TRBJ1-4; D unclear. There are 16 residues in the CDR3. CDR1 MGHRA and CDR2 YSYEKL come from the germline V gene. Trimming stripped 2 bases from V and 3 bases from J, with 13 bases between.

The chain is built from TRBV29-1 and TRBJ2-1; 7 nucleotides agree with TRBD1. From germline, CDR1 is SQVTM and CDR2 ANQGSEA. V was pared by 4 bases and J by 7 bases, with 7 bases of the junction left unmatched. The CDR3 loop spans 13 amino acids. DNA of the CDR3: TGCAGCGTTGGTCAGGGGGAGAGGAATGAGCAGTTCTTC. The encoded protein is CSVGQGERNEQFF.

There are a few counts of this clonotype. The J gene is TRBJ1-1, the V gene TRBV9, with no clear D. Germline values: CDR1 SGDLS, CDR2 YYNGEE. V was clipped by 0 bases and J by 3 bases, with 12 bases between them. The CDR3 has 15 amino acids. DNA of the CDR3: TGTGCCAGCAGCGTAGTCGTGGCTCTGGACACTGAAGCTTTCTTT. It codes for CASSVVVALDTEAFF.

This clonotype was recorded a few times. This sequence joins TRBV12-3 or TRBV12-4 and TRBJ1-6, with 9 bases lining up with TRBD1. J was trimmed by 7 bases and V by 5 bases; bases with no gene match: 6. The CDR3 has 15 amino acids. In nucleotides, the CDR3 is TGTGCCAGCAGTCCCCAGACAGGGGGGAATTCACCCCTCCACTTT. It encodes CASSPQTGGNSPLHF.

A few counts support this clonotype. The chain combines TRBV2 with TRBJ1-4; D remains unclear. The CDR3 consists of 14 residues. Trimming removed 7 bases at V and 5 bases at J, with 14 bases between. Looked up from germline, CDR1 is SNHLY and CDR2 is FYNNEI. The DNA of the CDR3 is TGTGCCAGCACAATCACGGCGCAAAATGAAAAACTGTTTTTT. Protein: CASTITAQNEKLFF.

This clonotype came up a few times. The rearrangement joins TRBV7-2 to TRBJ1-1, with a possible D match to TRBD1 (5 bases). The CDR3 is 12 amino acids. Per the germline V gene, CDR1 is SGHTA and CDR2 is FQGNSA. V was cut by 4 bases and J by 8 bases, with 11 bases left in between. CDR3 in DNA: TGTGCCAGCAGCTCCAGGGATGCGGAAGCTTTCTTT. Its protein is CASSSRDAEAFF.